The next 17 T cell receptor beta chains were all read from a single sample in a study of blood T cell repertoires in COVID-19. Assay: immunoSEQ multiplex PCR; the TCRdb copy retains only in-frame clones and omits some. The sample shows 300,000 to 400,000 clones, more than 75% of them seen only once. What was sequenced was peripheral blood. These receptors originate from a woman aged 50 to 60 with active or convalescent COVID-19.

The rearrangement links TRBV27 to TRBJ1-5; D unclear. CDR1 and CDR2 (germline): MNHEY, SMNVEV (reference sequence). Between the trimmed V and J ends, which lost 2 bases and 0 bases, there was a span of 5 bases. The CDR3 totals 14 residues. The CDR3: CASSLRGSNQPQHF. The CDR3 coding sequence is TGTGCCAGCAGTTTAAGAGGTAGCAATCAGCCCCAGCATTTT.

This clone was seen only once. The chain carries TRBV12-3 or TRBV12-4 and TRBJ2-7, with D perhaps TRBD1 (6 bases). V was cut by 5 bases and J by 9 bases, with 14 bases left in between. CDR3 length: 12 residues. CDR3 bases: TGTGCCAGCAGTGTAACAGGGCTCGGGCAGTACTTC. It codes for CASSVTGLGQYF.

The table lists this clone with a few counts. This chain links TRBV30 with TRBJ1-4; D gene uncertain. With 3 bases removed from V and 8 bases from J, the gap between germline ends came to 10 bases. The germline V gene has CDR1 GTSNPN and CDR2 SVGIG (reference sequence). CDR3 size: 12 residues. This CDR3 reads CAWRRPSEKLFF. CDR3 DNA sequence: TGTGCCTGGAGAAGGCCTAGCGAAAAACTGTTTTTT.

The V gene is TRBV27, the J gene TRBJ1-2, with 7 positions matching TRBD1. Per germline, CDR1 MNHEY and CDR2 SMNVEV (reference sequence). V shed 3 bases and J 2 bases; nucleotides not matched to a gene: 6. The CDR3 is 15 residues long. The chain's CDR3 is CASSFIPTGNYGYTF. In nucleotides, the CDR3 is TGTGCCAGCAGTTTCATCCCGACAGGGAACTATGGCTACACCTTC.

This sequence joins TRBV27 and TRBJ1-1; D is possibly TRBD1 (6 bases). Trimming stripped 3 bases from V and 1 base from J, with 12 bases between. The CDR3 extends over 15 amino acids. In germline, CDR1 is MNHEY, CDR2 SMNVEV (reference sequence). CDR3 nucleotides: TGTGCCAGCAGTTTTGCAGGGGCTCAGAACACTGAAGCTTTCTTT. Translated, it gives CASSFAGAQNTEAFF.

The J gene is TRBJ1-5, the V gene TRBV28, with 10 bases lining up with TRBD1. V lost 6 bases to trimming and J lost 7 bases; unmatched junction nucleotides: 12. Germline V CDR1 and CDR2: MDHEN, SYDVKM. The CDR3 consists of 16 residues. The CDR3 DNA reads as TGTGCCAGCAGGGATCCGGGACAGGGGTCGGAGCAGCCCCAGCATTTT. It is translated as CASRDPGQGSEQPQHF.

This clone was observed a few times. The V call is TRBV7-8, the J call TRBJ2-2, with 8 bases lining up with TRBD2. Per germline, CDR1 SGHVS and CDR2 FQNEAQ. The CDR3 is 19 residues long. J gave up 5 bases and V 1 base, and 15 bases lay outside the gene matches. The CDR3 sequence is CASSLVLVGREEETGELFF. CDR3 DNA: TGTGCCAGCAGCTTAGTATTGGTGGGGCGGGAGGAGGAAACCGGGGAGCTGTTTTTT.

V gene TRBV9 combines with J gene TRBJ1-1; no reliable D call. CDR1 SGDLS and CDR2 YYNGEE come from the germline V gene. The V end lost 1 base, the J end lost 2 bases, and 6 bases lay between the germline ends. The CDR3 is made up of 13 amino acids. In DNA form, the CDR3 reads TGTGCCAGCAGCGTAACTAAAAACACTGAAGCTTTCTTT. Its protein product is CASSVTKNTEAFF.

The genes are TRBV18 and TRBJ2-7; TRBD2 aligns across 8 bases. The germline V gene encodes CDR1 KGHSH and CDR2 LQKENI. This CDR3 spans 17 amino acids. V gave up 1 base and J gave up 3 bases; unmatched junction bases: 11. CDR3 protein: CASSPQTGTRSGYEQYF. DNA of the CDR3: TGTGCCAGCTCACCACAGACCGGGACTAGATCTGGCTACGAGCAGTACTTC.

The rearrangement joins TRBV7-2 to TRBJ2-6; D is unclear. Looked up from germline, CDR1 is SGHTA and CDR2 is FQGNSA. CDR3 length: 15 amino acids. V lost 0 bases, J lost 8 bases, and 11 bases lay in between. CDR3 region: CASSLASGPTNVLTF. CDR3 bases: TGTGCCAGCAGCTTAGCGTCGGGTCCCACCAACGTCCTGACTTTC.

This clone has only one observation. The J gene is TRBJ1-6, the V gene TRBV6-5; 9 bases fit TRBD1. This CDR3 is 14 amino acids long. CDR1 is MNHEY, CDR2 SVGAGI, per germline. The trim removed 6 bases at V and 8 bases at J, leaving 5 bases unmatched. The CDR3 bases are TGTGCCAGCAGCCCCGGACAGGGGTATTCACCCCTCCACTTT. As protein: CASSPGQGYSPLHF.

This clone was seen just once. J is TRBJ2-5 and V is TRBV2, with 7 nucleotides matching TRBD1. The CDR3 has 15 residues. V lost 3 bases to trimming and J lost 10 bases; unmatched junction nucleotides: 14. CDR1 is SNHLY, CDR2 FYNNEI, per germline. CDR3: CASSDIGGSAGNQYF. The CDR3 DNA sequence: TGTGCCAGCAGTGATATAGGGGGCTCAGCAGGGAACCAGTACTTC.

The gene calls are TRBV13 and TRBJ1-1; 9 bases match TRBD1. The CDR3 has 17 residues. After removal of 6 bases from V and 5 bases from J, the junction contained 16 bases not matched to a gene. Germline CDR1 PRHDT, CDR2 FYEKMQ (reference sequence). The CDR3 loop is CASRSSGTGYRQTEAFF. The CDR3, as DNA: TGTGCCAGCAGGTCCTCCGGGACAGGGTATAGGCAGACTGAAGCTTTCTTT.

The chain uses TRBV15 and TRBJ1-6; D perhaps matches TRBD1 (6 bases). Deletions cut 6 bases from V and 8 bases from J, with 20 bases between. This CDR3 is 16 amino acids long. CDR1 LNHNV and CDR2 YYDKDF come from the germline V gene (reference sequence). This CDR3 is CATRSTSTGWDSPLHF. The CDR3 nucleotides read TGTGCCACCAGAAGCACCAGTACAGGGTGGGATTCACCCCTCCACTTT. Full variable domain (rest looked up from reference TRBV15 and TRBJ1-6): DAMVIQNPRYQVTQFGKPVTLSCSQTLNHNVMYWYQQKSSQAPKLLFHYYDKDFNNEADTPDNFQSRRPNTSFCFLDIRSPGLGDTAMYLCATRSTSTGWDSPLHFGNGTRLTVT.

A word on this clone: The same CDR3 arises from other DNA sequences in this sample as well. The rearrangement joins TRBV3-1 (or the pseudogene TRBV3-2) to TRBJ2-7; 7 bases are shared with TRBD2. The V segment lost 1 base and the J segment 1 base; nucleotides outside the gene matches: 1. CDR3 length equals 14 residues. Germline V gives CDR1 LGHDT, CDR2 YNNKEL (reference sequence). Here the CDR3 reads CASSQVGGSYEQYF. The CDR3 DNA reads as TGTGCCAGCAGCCAAGTCGGGGGGTCCTACGAGCAGTACTTC.

DNA for the CDR3: TGTGCCAGCTCAGCCGGGACAGGGGGAAGAGAGCAGTTCTTC. Translating gives CASSAGTGGREQFF. The chain recombines TRBV18 with TRBJ2-1; 11 bases are shared with TRBD1. CDR3 length equals 14 residues. CDR1 KGHSH and CDR2 LQKENI come from the germline V gene. V gave up 5 bases and J gave up 10 bases; unmatched junction bases: 7.

Only a few counts were recorded for this clone. The chain combines TRBV7-2 with TRBJ1-1, with 7 positions matching TRBD1. Per the germline V gene, CDR1 is SGHTA and CDR2 is FQGNSA. The trim removed 4 bases at V and 0 bases at J, leaving 5 bases unmatched. The CDR3 totals 15 residues. CDR3: CASSSRQGMNTEAFF. The CDR3 coding sequence is TGTGCCAGCAGCTCTCGACAGGGCATGAACACTGAAGCTTTCTTT. The whole variable domain, filled in from reference TRBV7-2 and TRBJ1-1, reads GAGVSQSPSNKVTEKGKDVELRCDPISGHTALYWYRQSLGQGLEFLIYFQGNSAPDKSGLPSDRFSAERTGGSVSTLTIQRTQQEDSAVYLCASSSRQGMNTEAFFGQGTRLTVV.